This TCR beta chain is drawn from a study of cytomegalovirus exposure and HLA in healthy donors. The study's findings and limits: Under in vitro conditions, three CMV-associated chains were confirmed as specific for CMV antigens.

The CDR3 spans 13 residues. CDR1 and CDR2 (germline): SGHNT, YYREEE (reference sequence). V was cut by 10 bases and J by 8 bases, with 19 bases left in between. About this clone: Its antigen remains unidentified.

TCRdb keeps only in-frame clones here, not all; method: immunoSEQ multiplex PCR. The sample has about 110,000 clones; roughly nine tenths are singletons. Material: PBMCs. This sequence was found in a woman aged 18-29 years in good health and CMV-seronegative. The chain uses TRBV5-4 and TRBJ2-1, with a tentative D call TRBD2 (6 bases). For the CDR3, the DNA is TGTGCCTCGGGGGTCCCCACCGACGATGAGCAGTTCTTC. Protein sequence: CASGVPTDDEQFF.